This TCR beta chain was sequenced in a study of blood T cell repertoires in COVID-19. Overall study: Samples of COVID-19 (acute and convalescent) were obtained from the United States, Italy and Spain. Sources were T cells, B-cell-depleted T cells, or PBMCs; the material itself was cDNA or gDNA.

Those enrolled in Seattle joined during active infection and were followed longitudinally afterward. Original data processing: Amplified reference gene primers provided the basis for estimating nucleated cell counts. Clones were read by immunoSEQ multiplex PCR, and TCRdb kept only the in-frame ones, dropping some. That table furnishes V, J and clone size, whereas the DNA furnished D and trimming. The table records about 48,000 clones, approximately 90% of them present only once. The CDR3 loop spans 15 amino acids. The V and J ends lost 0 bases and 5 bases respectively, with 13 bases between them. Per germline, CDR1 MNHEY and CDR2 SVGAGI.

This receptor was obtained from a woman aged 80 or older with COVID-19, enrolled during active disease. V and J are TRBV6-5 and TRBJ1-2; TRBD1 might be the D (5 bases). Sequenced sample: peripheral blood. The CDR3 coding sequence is TGTGCCAGCAGTTACTCGGGCAGGCAGGGATATGGCTACACCTTC. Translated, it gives CASSYSGRQGYGYTF.